This T cell receptor beta chain was profiled in a study of blood T cell repertoires in COVID-19. V was shortened by 4 bases and J by 4 bases, with 28 bases between the two germline ends. CDR1 and CDR2 from the germline V gene are SGHRS and YFSETQ. This CDR3 contains 19 residues. TCRdb keeps only in-frame clones here, not all; method: immunoSEQ multiplex PCR. The repertoire consists of about 170,000 clones, with around four fifths occurring once and the leading ten covering approximately 7.6%. This sequence originates from an elderly woman with COVID-19, enrolled during active disease. The chain joins TRBV5-1 to TRBJ2-3, with TRBD2 as a possible D gene (5 bases). Sequenced material: peripheral blood. The CDR3 is CASSPTYPPRGIGSDTQYF. The CDR3 DNA sequence: TGCGCCAGCAGCCCGACATACCCCCCACGGGGAATCGGATCAGATACGCAGTATTTT.